What follows is one T cell receptor beta chain and its context. The antigen is not known. This sample stems from a study of blood T cells in healthy people across ages. Study-wide results and caveats: TCR beta diversity correlated strongly with naive T cell percentage.

The authors ran a second PCR of roughly 6 to 12 cycles using a sample-barcoded 5' primer and a J-beta primer mix. TCRdb fed the 5' RACE reads into MiXCR, producing one record per CDR3 protein. Of over 500,000 distinct CDR3 sequences in the sample, 27% were seen once. Germline V gives CDR1 SEHNR, CDR2 FQNEAQ (reference sequence). The CDR3 is 15 residues long. V was clipped by 4 bases and J by 2 bases, with 14 bases between them. The same sample was also used in a study of T cells of mothers and their children.

The clonotype was recovered from a boy aged 2 to 9 in good health. Source material: blood. The rearrangement links TRBV7-9 to TRBJ2-5, with a possible D match to TRBD1 (6 bases). The CDR3 DNA reads TGTGCCAGCAGCTACAACGGACAGAGTCAAGAGACCCAGTACTTC. Amino acid sequence: CASSYNGQSQETQYF.